The subject of this entry is one T cell receptor (beta chain). This clonotype was seen repeatedly, ten times or more. There is no known antigen for this receptor. Base quality data are lacking; no much larger clone is found one base away. This sample was taken from a study of identical twins (dated by TCRdb to 2016 to 2017). Study-wide context: To test whether fetal clonotypes persist, the study used deep sequencing on TCR alpha and beta repertoires from monozygotic twins, unrelated adults of various ages, and cord blood. Replicate twin experiments were performed at different times using different library preparation protocols to rule out contamination.

Library preparation used 5' RACE. TCRdb records Illumina HiSeq 2000 as the sequencer. Template switching added a universal primer binding site, and the final cDNA carried a unique molecular identifier that allowed TCR cDNA molecules to be counted accurately. Specific primers in the conserved constant-segment region were used to synthesize first-strand cDNA for TCR alpha and beta chains. To control for contamination, each cDNA library was double barcoded with a SMART-Mk sample barcode plus Illumina barcodes. TruSeq adapter sequences, together with Illumina sample barcodes, were added in two successive PCR steps. Sequencing of the TCR alpha and beta cDNA libraries was done on the Illumina HiSeq platform using custom primers. On the study's bioinformatics: MiGEC was used to process raw reads and extract unique molecular identifiers, and MiXCR was used to find CDR3 positions. For each individual, recombination models were inferred using an EM algorithm with the repgenHMM and IGoR tools. The analysis of shared clonotypes was done with the tcR package in R, with sharing normalized by the product of cloneset sizes. Out-of-frame nonproductive sequences were analyzed to study raw recombination free of thymic and clonal selection effects. TCRdb cleaned the public reads at Q25 with fastp, built clones with MiXCR and kept in-frame beta chains. A single entry per CDR3 protein holds the most common genes and DNA from its merged rows. These V and J calls are TCRdb output, not the study's own analysis. Recorded for this sample are about 220,000 distinct CDR3 sequences; approximately 7.3% of them occurred a single time. Roughly 5.4% of the sample is held by the ten biggest clonotypes.

Overall study outcomes, separate from this receptor: Out-of-frame TCR alpha sequences shared between twins showed an excess of low generation-probability sequences compared with coincidental sharing between unrelated individuals. Fewer insertions were carried by abundant cord blood beta clonotypes; a weaker similar trend was observed in young adult naive repertoires, while no such trend was observed in memory repertoires. Because the same donors could not be followed over many years, conclusions were based on cross-sectional statistical analysis. Recombination models systematically underestimated out-of-frame TCR alpha sharing in monozygotic twins but agreed with sharing between unrelated individuals. Excess twin sharing in beta out-of-frame sequences was weaker because fewer shared sequences lowered the signal-to-noise ratio. Invariant T cells such as MAIT and iNKT could partly confound zero-insertion analyses, though diverse VJ usage argued against this for most clonotypes.

Only healthy Caucasian donors were included. The twin cohort consisted of three pairs of female monozygotic twins, all aged roughly 18 to 29 years. Positive isolation kits from Invitrogen were used to isolate CD4+ and CD8+ T cell populations. These data were also reused for a study on yellow fever vaccine responses in identical twins. Taken from the second paper: The T cell response to vaccination in identical twins was reported by the authors to appear partly convergent and partly personalized. In the study, vaccine-responding T cell clones were precisely tracked in identical twins.

The specimen sequenced was CD8+ T cells sorted from blood. The receptor's source is a woman between 18 and 29 years old in good health.

The sequenced DNA is TGCGCCAGCAGCCAAGATAGGTCGACTAATCAGCCCCAGCATTTT. Its coded protein is CASSQDRSTNQPQHF. The V and J segments used are TRBV4-1 and TRBJ1-5, with the D gene uncertain. Trimming removed 0 bases from V and 4 bases from J, leaving 10 bases between the germline ends. CDR1 and CDR2 were assigned from the germline V gene as MGHRA and YSYEKL. From its cysteine to its phenylalanine, the CDR3 spans 15 amino acids. Only CDR3 DNA is held: 45 bases, read in frame from base 1.